The 11 T cell receptor beta chains below were found in one sample sequenced in a study of response to subunit inactivated influenza vaccine. One entry per CDR3 protein results from TCRdb running MiXCR on the RT-PCR reads. Among about 540,000 distinct CDR3 sequences, under 30% were seen once, and the ten largest hold 2.5% to 3.5%. These data were likewise used in another study, on T cells expressing NK-cell markers. This second study says: The authors generated TCR beta cDNA through 5'RACE template switching with UMIs.

Sequenced material: CD4+ T cells sorted from PBMCs, taken 11 to 12 days after vaccination. These receptors all come from a man aged 45-65 years who received an inactivated influenza vaccine.

This clonotype came up many times. The chain employs TRBV29-1 and TRBJ1-2; D remains ambiguous. V lost 3 bases to trimming and J lost 8 bases, with 10 bases between them. Germline V gives CDR1 SQVTM, CDR2 ANQGSEA. This CDR3 region has 11 residues. This CDR3 reads CSVEDRGGYTF. As DNA, the CDR3 is TGCAGCGTTGAGGACCGTGGGGGCTACACCTTC.

This clonotype occurred a few times. This chain connects TRBV6-1 to TRBJ2-5; no reliable D call. Trimming removed 5 bases at V and 2 bases at J, with 12 bases between. Germline assignment: CDR1 MNHNS and CDR2 SASEGT. The CDR3 extends over 14 amino acids. The CDR3 is CASSRSGFQETQYF. Here the CDR3 DNA reads TGTGCCAGCAGTAGATCAGGTTTTCAAGAGACCCAGTACTTC.

The V and J genes are TRBV20-1 and TRBJ1-4; D call uncertain. The CDR3 is 14 residues long. The germline gives CDR1 DFQATT, CDR2 SNEGSKA (reference sequence). V was pared by 1 base and J by 4 bases, with 10 bases between. The CDR3 sequence is CSARASRLNEKLFF. The CDR3 nucleotides read TGCAGTGCTAGAGCCTCCCGCCTTAATGAAAAACTGTTTTTT.

In this sample, this clonotype turned up a few times. V is TRBV29-1 and J is TRBJ2-7; the D gene is possibly TRBD2 (6 bases). CDR1 and CDR2 (germline): SQVTM, ANQGSEA. The CDR3 spans 13 residues. The germline V and J ends were trimmed by 7 bases and 5 bases, with 18 bases remaining between them. CDR3 loop: CSARSGGSNEQYF. As DNA, the CDR3 is TGCAGCGCCCGGAGTGGGGGGTCTAACGAGCAGTACTTC.

In this sample, this clonotype turned up a few times. The J gene is TRBJ1-5, the V gene TRBV28; TRBD1 agrees at 7 bases. Trimming removed 1 base from V and 2 bases from J; junction bases left unmatched: 8. The CDR3 runs 17 residues. Germline values: CDR1 MDHEN, CDR2 SYDVKM. The CDR3 loop is CASSLLNAGQGNQPQHF. DNA for the CDR3: TGTGCCAGCAGTTTATTGAACGCTGGACAGGGCAATCAGCCCCAGCATTTT.

The chain's CDR3 is CAISALRAGGATDTQYF. As DNA, the CDR3 is TGTGCCATCAGTGCCTTAAGGGCCGGGGGGGCCACAGATACGCAGTATTTT. The chain employs TRBV10-3 and TRBJ2-3; 8 bases are shared with TRBD2. The CDR3 is 17 amino acids. V dropped 4 bases and J dropped 2; count of bases not matched to a gene: 11. Germline V gene lookup returns CDR1 ENHRY and CDR2 SYGVKD.

The chain employs TRBV6-7 and TRBJ1-3; D gene ambiguous. Being an ORF, TRBV6-7 has a function that is uncertain. The CDR3 length is 18 residues. Trimming left V 0 bases short and J 0 bases short, with 15 bases between. The CDR3 nucleotides are TGTGCCAGCAGTTACTCGAAGCCGGAGGCCTTCTCTGGAAACACCATATATTTT. Its translation is CASSYSKPEAFSGNTIYF.

The rearrangement uses TRBV5-4 and TRBJ2-3; possible D gene TRBD2, 6 bases. Trimming shortened V by 3 bases and J by 2 bases, and 10 bases separated the two germline ends. The germline gives CDR1 SGHNT, CDR2 YYREEE (reference sequence). There are 14 residues in the CDR3. The CDR3 sequence is CASSSREATDTQYF. CDR3 nucleotides: TGTGCCAGCAGCTCCAGGGAGGCCACAGATACGCAGTATTTT.

There are a few counts of this clonotype. This chain uses TRBV5-1 with TRBJ2-3, with 8 bases that match TRBD2. With 4 bases clipped from V and 2 bases from J, the junction kept 12 bases outside the gene matches. The CDR3 contains 17 residues. Germline V gives CDR1 SGHRS, CDR2 YFSETQ. In DNA, the CDR3 is TGCGCCAGCAGCCATATACCACGGACTAGCCCCACAGATACGCAGTATTTT. This translates into CASSHIPRTSPTDTQYF.

A few counts support this clonotype. This chain connects TRBV29-1 to TRBJ2-3, with TRBD1 matching over 7 bases. V lost 7 bases to trimming and J lost 3 bases; unmatched junction nucleotides: 13. Germline CDR1 reads SQVTM; CDR2 reads ANQGSEA. The CDR3 length is 15 residues. CDR3 amino acids: CSATAGTVRTDTQYF. For the CDR3, the DNA is TGCAGCGCCACAGCCGGGACAGTCAGGACAGATACGCAGTATTTT.

There are a few counts of this clonotype. The chain links TRBV6-2 or TRBV6-3 to TRBJ1-1; D might be TRBD1 (5 bases). The CDR3 consists of 11 residues. Germline assignment: CDR1 MNHEY and CDR2 SVGEGT. Trimming left V 4 bases short and J 6 bases short, with 6 bases between. The CDR3: CASSWGSEAFF. In nucleotides, the CDR3 is TGTGCCAGCAGTTGGGGGTCTGAAGCTTTCTTT.